Listed below are T cell receptor beta chains from one sample, sequenced in a study of T cells in Graves' hyperthyroidism and ophthalmopathy. TCRdb processed the multiplex PCR reads anew with MiXCR; each CDR3 protein has one entry. The sample lists a few hundred thousand distinct CDR3 sequences, around a sixth occurring once. The material sequenced was blood. The receptors were gathered from a woman aged 25 to 39 with Graves' hyperthyroidism. CDR3s include the opening cysteine and the closing phenylalanine or tryptophan. The D gene is left open where the match is weak. Not every row has a clone size; where given, it reads once, few, many or a size class.

many	-	TRBV9	TRBJ1-1	CASSAHKTDDAFF	TGTGCCAGCAGCGCACATAAGACAGATGACGCTTTCTTT
many	TRBD1	TRBV6-6	TRBJ1-2	CASSYSGQFYGYTF	TGTGCCAGCAGTTACTCGGGACAGTTCTATGGCTACACCTTC
-	TRBD2	TRBV7-9	TRBJ2-1	CASSLASGPAGGSSSYNEQFF	TGTGCCAGCAGCTTAGCGAGCGGACCAGCGGGAGGGTCATCCTCCTACAATGAGCAGTTCTTC
-	TRBD2	TRBV11-2	TRBJ2-5	CASSSLRTSGTLGTQYF	TGTGCCAGCAGCTCCCTTCGGACTAGCGGGACATTAGGGACCCAGTACTTC
few	-	TRBV12-5	TRBJ2-2	CASGPNQGELFF	TGTGCTAGTGGTCCCAACCAGGGGGAGCTGTTTTTT
many	-	TRBV12-3/TRBV12-4	TRBJ1-4	CASSAGGRAWGEKLFF	TGTGCCAGCAGCGCGGGTGGAAGGGCGTGGGGTGAAAAACTGTTTTTT
many	TRBD1	TRBV27	TRBJ1-1	CASSLSILRQGLNTEAFF	TGTGCCAGCAGTTTATCGATATTAAGACAGGGATTGAACACTGAAGCTTTCTTT
many	-	TRBV12-3/TRBV12-4	TRBJ2-3	CASSLTGPSVDTQYF	TGTGCCAGCAGTTTAACAGGGCCCTCCGTAGATACGCAGTATTTT
many	-	TRBV10-3	TRBJ1-1	CAISEGGFGTEAFF	TGTGCCATCAGTGAAGGGGGGTTTGGCACTGAAGCTTTCTTT
-	TRBD2	TRBV28	TRBJ2-3	CASSLSAGVGTDTQYF	TGTGCCAGCAGTTTATCAGCGGGAGTAGGCACAGATACGCAGTATTTT
-	-	TRBV28	TRBJ1-3	CASSREDRWGTIYF	TGTGCCAGCAGCAGGGAGGACCGGTGGGGCACCATATATTTT
-	TRBD2	TRBV24-1	TRBJ2-1	CATSDSQLAGGYNEQFF	TGTGCCACCAGTGATTCCCAACTAGCGGGAGGCTACAATGAGCAGTTCTTC
many	TRBD1	TRBV29-1	TRBJ1-1	CSVEGRGRNTEAFF	TGCAGCGTTGAGGGCAGGGGGCGAAACACTGAAGCTTTCTTT
many	-	TRBV2	TRBJ1-3	CASRSGLGTGNTIYF	TGTGCCAGCAGGAGCGGGCTAGGTACTGGAAACACCATATATTTT
many	-	TRBV5-1	TRBJ1-4	CASSLSLEGEKLFF	TGCGCCAGCAGCTTGAGTCTCGAGGGTGAAAAACTGTTTTTT
-	-	TRBV11-2	TRBJ1-6	CASSLLQTDNSPLHF	TGTGCCAGCAGCTTACTACAGACAGATAATTCACCCCTCCACTTT
-	TRBD1	TRBV30	TRBJ1-6	CAWEDEGTGDNSPLHF	TGTGCCTGGGAGGACGAAGGGACAGGGGATAATTCACCCCTCCACTTT
many	-	TRBV4-3	TRBJ2-5	CASSQEGNQETQYF	TGCGCCAGCAGCCAAGAGGGTAACCAAGAGACCCAGTACTTC
many	TRBD2	TRBV18	TRBJ2-7	CASSTSGALYEQYF	TGTGCCAGCTCAACTAGCGGAGCCCTCTACGAGCAGTACTTC
few	-	TRBV10-1	TRBJ1-6	CASSESANSPLHF	TGCGCCAGCAGTGAGTCCGCTAATTCACCCCTCCACTTT
many	-	TRBV5-1	TRBJ2-1	CASSLWPRDGSNEQFF	TGCGCCAGCAGCTTGTGGCCCCGGGACGGGAGCAATGAGCAGTTCTTC
-	-	TRBV20-1	TRBJ2-7	CSAGFWVSAYEQYF	TGCAGTGCCGGTTTTTGGGTCTCAGCCTACGAGCAGTACTTC
many	TRBD2	TRBV7-9	TRBJ2-3	CASSPLAGGPTDTQYF	TGTGCCAGCAGTCCTCTAGCGGGAGGGCCGACAGATACGCAGTATTTT
-	-	TRBV12-3/TRBV12-4	TRBJ2-1	CAGAVASGEQFF	TGTGCCGGAGCCGTGGCATCGGGTGAGCAGTTCTTC
-	TRBD1	TRBV12-3/TRBV12-4	TRBJ2-1	CASSLTGASRFF	TGTGCCAGCAGTTTAACAGGGGCGAGTCGGTTCTTC
-	TRBD2	TRBV7-6	TRBJ2-5	CASSFGTSQETQYF	TGTGCCAGCAGCTTCGGGACTAGCCAAGAGACCCAGTACTTC
many	TRBD2	TRBV20-1	TRBJ2-7	CSARGGTSGNYEQYF	TGCAGTGCTAGAGGAGGGACTAGCGGAAACTACGAGCAGTACTTC
many	-	TRBV7-2	TRBJ2-4	CASSSFRKNIQYF	TGTGCCAGCAGCTCATTCAGGAAAAACATTCAGTACTTC
-	-	TRBV27	TRBJ2-7	CASSVGPAENYEQYF	TGTGCCAGCAGCGTCGGACCAGCGGAGAACTACGAGCAGTACTTC
-	-	TRBV19	TRBJ2-2	CASKAGGMEFGELFF	TGTGCCAGTAAGGCCGGGGGAATGGAGTTCGGGGAGCTGTTTTTT
many	TRBD1	TRBV2	TRBJ2-2	CASSQDRGPNTGELFF	TGTGCCAGCAGTCAGGACAGGGGGCCGAACACCGGGGAGCTGTTTTTT
many	TRBD2	TRBV11-2	TRBJ2-3	CASSLVGLAGDTQYF	TGTGCCAGCAGCTTAGTAGGACTAGCGGGAGATACGCAGTATTTT
many	-	TRBV11-2	TRBJ1-2	CASSLRGSLVSNYGYTF	TGTGCCAGCAGCTTAAGGGGGTCTCTGGTGTCTAACTATGGCTACACCTTC
many	TRBD1	TRBV18	TRBJ2-1	CASSPPSGTGSKHEQFF	TGTGCCAGCTCACCACCTTCGGGGACAGGTTCGAAACATGAGCAGTTCTTC
few	-	TRBV12-3/TRBV12-4	TRBJ2-7	CASSETAGLSYEQYF	TGTGCCAGCAGTGAAACCGCGGGGCTCTCCTACGAGCAGTACTTC
-	-	TRBV6-9	TRBJ2-6	CASSYTQGGGANVLTF	TGTGCCAGCAGTTACACACAGGGAGGTGGGGCCAACGTCCTGACTTTC
-	-	TRBV12-5	TRBJ2-7	CASGLAGTSYEQYF	TGTGCTAGTGGTTTGGCGGGGACATCCTACGAGCAGTACTTC
many	-	TRBV11-2	TRBJ2-3	CASSLVWLSTDTQYF	TGTGCCAGCAGCTTAGTCTGGCTTAGCACAGATACGCAGTATTTT
few	-	TRBV6-2/TRBV6-3	TRBJ2-3	CASMPWPPLTDTQYF	TGTGCCAGCATGCCCTGGCCACCGCTTACAGATACGCAGTATTTT
-	TRBD2	TRBV9	TRBJ2-3	CASSPRGGGFTDTQYF	TGTGCCAGCAGCCCCCGTGGGGGGGGTTTCACAGATACGCAGTATTTT